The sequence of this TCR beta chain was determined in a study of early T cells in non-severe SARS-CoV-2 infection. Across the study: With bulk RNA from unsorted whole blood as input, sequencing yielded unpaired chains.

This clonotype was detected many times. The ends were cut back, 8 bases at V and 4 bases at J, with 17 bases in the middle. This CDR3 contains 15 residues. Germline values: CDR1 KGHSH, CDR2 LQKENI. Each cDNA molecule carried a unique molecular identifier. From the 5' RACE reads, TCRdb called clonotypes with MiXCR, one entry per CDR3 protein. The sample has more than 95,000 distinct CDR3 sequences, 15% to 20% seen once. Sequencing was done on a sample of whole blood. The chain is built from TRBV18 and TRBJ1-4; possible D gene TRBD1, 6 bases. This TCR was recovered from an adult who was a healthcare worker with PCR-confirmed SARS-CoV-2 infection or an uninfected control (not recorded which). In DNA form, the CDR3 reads TGTGCCAGCAAAGATCGGACAGCGAGTAATGAAAAACTGTTTTTT. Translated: CASKDRTASNEKLFF.